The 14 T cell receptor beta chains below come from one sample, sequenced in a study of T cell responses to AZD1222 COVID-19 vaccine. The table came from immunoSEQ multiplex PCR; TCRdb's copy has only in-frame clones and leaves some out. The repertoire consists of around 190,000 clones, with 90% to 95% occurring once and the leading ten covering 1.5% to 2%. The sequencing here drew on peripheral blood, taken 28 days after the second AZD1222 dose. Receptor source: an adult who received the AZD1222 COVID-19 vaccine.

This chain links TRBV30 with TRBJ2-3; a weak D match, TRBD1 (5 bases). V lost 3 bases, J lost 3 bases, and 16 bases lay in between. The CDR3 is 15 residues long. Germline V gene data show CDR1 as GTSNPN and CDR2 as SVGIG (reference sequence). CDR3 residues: CAWSPGRVWTDTQYF. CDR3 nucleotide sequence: TGTGCCTGGAGCCCTGGCAGGGTTTGGACAGATACGCAGTATTTT. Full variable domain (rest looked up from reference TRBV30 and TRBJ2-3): SQTIHQWPATLVQPVGSPLSLECTVEGTSNPNLYWYRQAAGRGLQLLFYSVGIGQISSEVPQNLSASRPQDRQFILSSKKLLLSDSGFYLCAWSPGRVWTDTQYFGPGTRLTVL.

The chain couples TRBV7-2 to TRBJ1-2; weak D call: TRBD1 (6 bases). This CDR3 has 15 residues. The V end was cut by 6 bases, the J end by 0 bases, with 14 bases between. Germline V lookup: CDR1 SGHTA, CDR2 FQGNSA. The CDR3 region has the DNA TGTGCCAGCAGACGCGGGACATCAGCTAACTATGGCTACACCTTC. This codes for CASRRGTSANYGYTF.

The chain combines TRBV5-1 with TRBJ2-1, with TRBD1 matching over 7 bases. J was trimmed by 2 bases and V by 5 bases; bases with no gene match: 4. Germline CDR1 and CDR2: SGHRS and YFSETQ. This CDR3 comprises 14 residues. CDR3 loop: CASRRGQTYNEQFF. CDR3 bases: TGCGCCAGCAGAAGGGGACAGACCTACAATGAGCAGTTCTTC.

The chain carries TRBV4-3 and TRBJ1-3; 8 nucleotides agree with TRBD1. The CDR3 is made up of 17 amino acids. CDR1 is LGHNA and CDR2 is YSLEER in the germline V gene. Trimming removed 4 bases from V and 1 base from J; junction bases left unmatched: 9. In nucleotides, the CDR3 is TGCGCCAGCAGCCCGAGGACAGGGAAGGGATCTGGAAACACCATATATTTT. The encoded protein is CASSPRTGKGSGNTIYF.

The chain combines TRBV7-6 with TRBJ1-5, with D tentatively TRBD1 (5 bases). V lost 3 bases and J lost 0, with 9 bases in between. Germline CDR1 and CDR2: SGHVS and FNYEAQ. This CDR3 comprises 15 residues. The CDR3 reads CASSLGGYSNQPQHF. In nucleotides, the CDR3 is TGTGCCAGCAGCTTGGGGGGATATAGCAATCAGCCCCAGCATTTT.

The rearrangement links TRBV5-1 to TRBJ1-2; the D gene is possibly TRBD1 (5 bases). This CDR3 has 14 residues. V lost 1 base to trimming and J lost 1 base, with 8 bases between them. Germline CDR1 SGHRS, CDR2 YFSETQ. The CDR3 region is CASSLTGDNYGYTF. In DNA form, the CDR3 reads TGCGCCAGCAGCTTGACAGGCGATAACTATGGCTACACCTTC.

The CDR3, as DNA: TGTGCCAGTACCACACCCAGGACTAGCGGGGTCTACAATGAGCAGTTCTTC. Its translation is CASTTPRTSGVYNEQFF. The V call is TRBV19, the J call TRBJ2-1; TRBD2 matches at 12 bases. Germline V CDR1 and CDR2: LNHDA, SQIVND (reference sequence). V lost 7 bases, J lost 3 bases, and 10 bases stayed unmatched. The length of the CDR3 is 17 residues. The variable domain in full, completed from reference TRBV19 and TRBJ2-1, reads DGGITQSPKYLFRKEGQNVTLSCEQNLNHDAMYWYRQDPGQGLRLIYYSQIVNDFQKGDIAEGYSVSREKKESFPLTVTSAQKNPTAFYLCASTTPRTSGVYNEQFFGPGTRLTVL.

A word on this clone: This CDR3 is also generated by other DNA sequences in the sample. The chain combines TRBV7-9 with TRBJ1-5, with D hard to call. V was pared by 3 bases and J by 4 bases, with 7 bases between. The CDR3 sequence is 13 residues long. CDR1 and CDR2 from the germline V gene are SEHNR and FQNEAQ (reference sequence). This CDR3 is CASSFGSNQPQHF. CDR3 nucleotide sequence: TGTGCCAGCAGCTTCGGCTCGAATCAGCCCCAGCATTTT.

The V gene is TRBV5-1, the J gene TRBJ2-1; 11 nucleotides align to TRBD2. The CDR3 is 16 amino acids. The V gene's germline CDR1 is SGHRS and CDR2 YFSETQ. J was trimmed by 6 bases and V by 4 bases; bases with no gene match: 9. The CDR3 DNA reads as TGCGCCAGCAGCCCAAGGGTAGCGGGGGGGCTCAATGAGCAGTTCTTC. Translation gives CASSPRVAGGLNEQFF.

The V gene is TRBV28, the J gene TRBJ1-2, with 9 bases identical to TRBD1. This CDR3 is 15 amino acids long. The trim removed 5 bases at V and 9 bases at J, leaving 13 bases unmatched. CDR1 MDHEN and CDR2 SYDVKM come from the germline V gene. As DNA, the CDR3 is TGTGCCAGCAGTAGCACCGGGACAGGGCAAATCAGCTACACCTTC. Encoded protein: CASSSTGTGQISYTF.

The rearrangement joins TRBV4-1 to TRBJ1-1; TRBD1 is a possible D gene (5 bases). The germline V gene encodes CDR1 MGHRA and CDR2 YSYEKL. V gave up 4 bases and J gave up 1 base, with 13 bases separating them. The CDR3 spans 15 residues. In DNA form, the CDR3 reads TGCGCCAGCAGCCTTTACTCCCAGGGGAACACTGAAGCTTTCTTT. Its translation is CASSLYSQGNTEAFF.

Here the CDR3 DNA reads TGTGCCAGCTCCCCCGCGGGCAGCTCCTACGAGCAGTACTTC. Translated, it gives CASSPAGSSYEQYF. The chain carries TRBV18 and TRBJ2-7, with a tentative D call TRBD2 (5 bases). The CDR3 has 14 residues. V was cut by 6 bases and J by 0 bases, with 12 bases left in between. Germline CDR1 reads KGHSH; CDR2 reads LQKENI.

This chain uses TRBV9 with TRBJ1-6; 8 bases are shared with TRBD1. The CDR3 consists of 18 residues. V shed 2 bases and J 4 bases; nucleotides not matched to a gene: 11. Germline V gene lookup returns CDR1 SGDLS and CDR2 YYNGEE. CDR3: CASSVGTGSRGYNSPLHF. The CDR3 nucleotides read TGTGCCAGCAGCGTCGGGACAGGAAGTCGGGGATATAATTCACCCCTCCACTTT.

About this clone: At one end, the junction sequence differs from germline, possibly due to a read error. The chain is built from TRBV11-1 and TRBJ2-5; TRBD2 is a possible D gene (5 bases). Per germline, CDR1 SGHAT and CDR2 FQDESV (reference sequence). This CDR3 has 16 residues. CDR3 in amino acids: CTSSSGGLTIQETQYF. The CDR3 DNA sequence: TGTACCAGCAGCTCTGGAGGCTTAACGATACAAGAGACCCAGTACTTC.